Sequencing of this T cell receptor beta chain was carried out in a study of blood T cell repertoires in COVID-19. Study overall: Specimens from acute and convalescent COVID-19 originated in the United States, Italy and Spain. The cDNA or gDNA used as material had been derived from T cells, B-cell-depleted T cells, or PBMCs.

Germline values: CDR1 MNHNY, CDR2 SVGAGI (reference sequence). The ends were cut back, 2 bases at V and 5 bases at J, with 7 bases in the middle. The CDR3 length is 13 residues. Authors' analysis steps: Amplified reference gene primers provided the basis for estimating nucleated cell counts. The repertoire was sequenced with immunoSEQ multiplex PCR; TCRdb's copy has only in-frame clones and lacks some. V, J and clone size were drawn from that table, and D and trimming were deduced from the DNA. The sample gives around 60,000 clones, around four fifths of which show up once; about 30% is in the top ten.

The sequence came from a human donor in a cohort sampled during active COVID-19. The sample was peripheral blood. The rearrangement links TRBV6-6 to TRBJ1-5, with D possibly matching TRBD1 (5 bases). CDR3 residues: CASSYPGDQPQHF. The CDR3 DNA sequence: TGTGCCAGCAGTTACCCGGGGGATCAGCCCCAGCATTTT.